Following are 9 T cell receptor beta chains from one sample sequenced in a study of beta chain features in type 1 diabetes. These receptors are not linked to any known antigen. The study reverse transcribed the entire isolated RNA, so it sequenced expressed TCRB transcripts. Generated by immunoSEQ multiplex PCR, the TCRdb table keeps only in-frame clones and is missing some. The data contain more than 120,000 clones, about 13% of them singletons. Study-wide results and limits: When Type 1 diabetes patients were examined, their TCRB CDR3s proved moderately but significantly shorter in all four CD4+ subsets.

Sample: central memory CD4+ T cells from blood. These receptors were obtained from a man aged 18-30 years with type 1 diabetes.

The chain has TRBV5-1 and TRBJ2-5; D not resolved. This CDR3 has 14 residues. Trimming shortened V by 3 bases and J by 3 bases, and 12 bases separated the two germline ends. Germline assignment: CDR1 SGHRS and CDR2 YFSETQ. The CDR3 DNA sequence: TGCGCCAGCAGCTCCGGATTAGGAGAAGAGACCCAGTACTTC. Its protein is CASSSGLGEETQYF.

The chain is built from TRBV6-6 and TRBJ2-7; tentative D call: TRBD2 (5 bases). The CDR3 is made up of 12 amino acids. The V gene lost 7 bases and the J gene lost 6 bases, with 13 bases spanning the gap. Germline V gene data show CDR1 as MNHNY and CDR2 as SVGAGI (reference sequence). The CDR3 DNA reads TGTGCCAGCAATGGCGAGGGAACCGAGCAGTACTTC. Protein product: CASNGEGTEQYF.

This clone has just a few counts. The chain carries TRBV5-1 and TRBJ2-3, with TRBD1 matching over 9 bases. The CDR3 sequence is 16 residues long. The junction had 12 bases not matched to a gene; V was cut back by 4 bases and J by 6 bases. The germline V gene has CDR1 SGHRS and CDR2 YFSETQ. In nucleotides, the CDR3 is TGCGCCAGCAGCCTCCTCCGGGACAGGGTGGGCGATACGCAGTATTTT. As protein: CASSLLRDRVGDTQYF.

The rearrangement uses TRBV18 and TRBJ1-5; no clear D. CDR1 is KGHSH and CDR2 is LQKENI in the germline V gene. The V end lost 4 bases, the J end lost 5 bases, and 12 bases lay between the germline ends. CDR3 length: 14 amino acids. DNA of the CDR3: TGTGCCAGCTCACAGGGTAATGGGGATCAGCCCCAGCATTTT. It translates to CASSQGNGDQPQHF.

This clone has a handful of counts. This rearrangement joins TRBV10-3 to TRBJ2-7; D remains ambiguous. Germline V CDR1 and CDR2: ENHRY, SYGVKD. The CDR3 consists of 13 residues. The V gene lost 3 bases and the J gene lost 1 base, with 7 bases spanning the gap. The CDR3 is CAISEGKSYEQYF. DNA of the CDR3: TGTGCCATCAGTGAAGGGAAGTCCTACGAGCAGTACTTC.

V and J are TRBV19 and TRBJ2-1; 9 bases are a match to TRBD1. Germline CDR1 and CDR2: LNHDA and SQIVND (reference sequence). After removal of 7 bases from V and 9 bases from J, the junction contained 7 bases not matched to a gene. CDR3 length: 13 amino acids. Here the CDR3 reads CASTKGQGFEQFF. In nucleotides, the CDR3 is TGTGCCAGTACAAAAGGACAGGGGTTTGAGCAGTTCTTC. The variable domain in full, with the rest retrieved from reference TRBV19 and TRBJ2-1, is DGGITQSPKYLFRKEGQNVTLSCEQNLNHDAMYWYRQDPGQGLRLIYYSQIVNDFQKGDIAEGYSVSREKKESFPLTVTSAQKNPTAFYLCASTKGQGFEQFFGPGTRLTVL.

The chain recombines TRBV5-1 with TRBJ2-1; D gene uncertain. The CDR3 contains 11 residues. Germline CDR1 SGHRS, CDR2 YFSETQ. With 0 bases removed from V and 10 bases from J, the gap between germline ends came to 5 bases. CDR3 in DNA: TGCGCCAGCAGCTTGGACAGCGAGCAGTTCTTC. It specifies CASSLDSEQFF.

The gene calls are TRBV6-5 and TRBJ2-1, with 10 bases aligning to TRBD1. This CDR3 has 14 amino acids. The germline CDR1 and CDR2 sequences are MNHEY and SVGAGI. The V gene end was trimmed by 7 bases and the J gene end by 4 bases; junction bases not matched to a gene: 4. The CDR3 DNA is TGTGCCAGCACTCGGGACAGGGGTTACAATGAGCAGTTCTTC. This translates into CASTRDRGYNEQFF.

This clone was observed a handful of times. V is TRBV30 and J is TRBJ1-4; D perhaps matches TRBD1 (5 bases). Trimming removed 2 bases from V and 8 bases from J, with 12 bases in between. The CDR3 runs 13 residues. CDR1 and CDR2 (germline): GTSNPN, SVGIG (reference sequence). CDR3 sequence: CAWSWSEGEKLFF. CDR3 DNA sequence: TGTGCCTGGAGTTGGAGCGAGGGGGAAAAACTGTTTTTT.